The present TCR beta chain was sequenced within a study of monozygotic twins with inflammatory bowel disease. Study-wide results and limits: A single strong IBD-associated signal or clonotype was not supported by the findings.

The CDR3 sequence is 14 residues long. Germline CDR1 is DFQATT and CDR2 is SNEGSKA (reference sequence). Addition of UMIs with a 6-nucleotide sample barcode was achieved by template switching. TCRdb re-called the 5' RACE reads and gives one entry per CDR3 protein, without DNA. The sample data list fewer than 350,000 distinct CDR3 sequences. To note about this clonotype: Its antigen remains unidentified.

This chain uses TRBV20-1 with TRBJ2-7; TCRdb returns TRBD2, unconfirmable since there is no DNA. The sequenced material came from blood. The receptor was isolated from a human donor with ulcerative colitis or Crohn's disease, or a healthy co-twin of an affected twin (not recorded which). CDR3 protein: CSATISGAFYEQYF.